A selection of T cell receptor beta chains follows, all from one sample in a study of T cell changes during pregnancy in multiple sclerosis. The assay was immunoSEQ multiplex PCR, and TCRdb's table has in-frame clones only and misses some. The top ten clones hold approximately 3.3% of a sample with roughly 59,000 clones, approximately 95% of them seen once. Sequenced here: CD8+ T cells from peripheral blood mononuclear cells, sampled in the second trimester of pregnancy. The receptors were sampled from a female donor with multiple sclerosis, enrolled in a pregnancy study. The CDR3 runs from the conserved cysteine through the conserved F or W. Fields, in order: J gene, V gene, D gene, clone size, CDR3 protein, CDR3 DNA. The D gene is left open where the match is weak. Where a row states a size, it is once, few, many or the class of an expanded clone; other rows omit it.

j_call: TRBJ2-7; v_call: TRBV9; d_call: NA; clone_size: NA; cdr3_aa: CASSVSSENYEQYF; cdr3_nt: TGTGCCAGCAGCGTTTCCTCGGAGAACTACGAGCAGTACTTC
j_call: TRBJ2-7; v_call: TRBV29-1; d_call: TRBD2; clone_size: NA; cdr3_aa: CSVEARTSGAYEQYF; cdr3_nt: TGCAGCGTTGAAGCTCGGACTAGCGGGGCCTACGAGCAGTACTTC
j_call: TRBJ2-7; v_call: TRBV29-1; d_call: TRBD1; clone_size: NA; cdr3_aa: CSVRTGSTYEQYF; cdr3_nt: TGCAGCGTACGGACAGGGAGCACCTACGAGCAGTACTTC
j_call: TRBJ2-7; v_call: TRBV13; d_call: NA; clone_size: NA; cdr3_aa: CASSPPARQPYEQYF; cdr3_nt: TGTGCCAGCAGCCCCCCGGCGCGACAGCCCTACGAGCAGTACTTC
j_call: TRBJ2-3; v_call: TRBV5-5; d_call: NA; clone_size: NA; cdr3_aa: CASTPTGDYDTQYF; cdr3_nt: TGTGCCAGCACCCCGACAGGGGACTACGATACGCAGTATTTT
j_call: TRBJ1-1; v_call: TRBV7-9; d_call: NA; clone_size: NA; cdr3_aa: CASSLDPGPNTEAFF; cdr3_nt: TGTGCCAGCAGCTTAGACCCAGGGCCGAACACTGAAGCTTTCTTT
j_call: TRBJ2-2; v_call: TRBV19; d_call: TRBD1; clone_size: NA; cdr3_aa: CASSPHQDRGRTGELFF; cdr3_nt: TGTGCCAGTAGTCCTCATCAGGACAGGGGGCGGACCGGGGAGCTGTTTTTT
j_call: TRBJ1-2; v_call: TRBV19; d_call: NA; clone_size: NA; cdr3_aa: CASSKAATLRNGYTF; cdr3_nt: TGTGCCAGTAGTAAAGCCGCTACCTTAAGAAATGGCTACACCTTC
j_call: TRBJ1-5; v_call: TRBV6-5; d_call: NA; clone_size: NA; cdr3_aa: CASSYPNSNQPQHF; cdr3_nt: TGTGCCAGCAGTTACCCTAATAGCAATCAGCCCCAGCATTTT
j_call: TRBJ2-1; v_call: TRBV6-4; d_call: TRBD2; clone_size: NA; cdr3_aa: CASSDKGLADYNEQFF; cdr3_nt: TGTGCCAGCAGTGACAAGGGACTAGCGGACTACAATGAGCAGTTCTTC
j_call: TRBJ2-5; v_call: TRBV18; d_call: NA; clone_size: NA; cdr3_aa: CASSSQETQYF; cdr3_nt: TGTGCCAGCTCATCGCAAGAGACCCAGTACTTC
j_call: TRBJ1-2; v_call: TRBV27; d_call: TRBD1; clone_size: few; cdr3_aa: CASSFFAGGYGYTF; cdr3_nt: TGTGCCAGCAGTTTCTTTGCAGGGGGGTATGGCTACACCTTC
j_call: TRBJ2-2; v_call: TRBV30; d_call: TRBD2; clone_size: NA; cdr3_aa: CAWSVPGTRNTGELFF; cdr3_nt: TGTGCCTGGAGTGTCCCCGGGACTAGAAACACCGGGGAGCTGTTTTTT
j_call: TRBJ1-1; v_call: TRBV5-1; d_call: NA; clone_size: NA; cdr3_aa: CASSLLNTEAFF; cdr3_nt: TGCGCCAGCAGCTTGCTCAACACTGAAGCTTTCTTT
j_call: TRBJ1-1; v_call: TRBV6-5; d_call: TRBD1; clone_size: NA; cdr3_aa: CASTRQGDTEAFF; cdr3_nt: TGTGCCAGCACCAGACAGGGTGACACTGAAGCTTTCTTT
j_call: TRBJ1-2; v_call: TRBV2; d_call: NA; clone_size: NA; cdr3_aa: CASSDRVGVGYGYTF; cdr3_nt: TGTGCCAGCAGTGATAGGGTAGGGGTCGGCTATGGCTACACCTTC
j_call: TRBJ2-6; v_call: TRBV19; d_call: NA; clone_size: NA; cdr3_aa: CASSIVEGSGANVLTF; cdr3_nt: TGTGCCAGTAGTATAGTGGAGGGCTCTGGGGCCAACGTCCTGACTTTC
j_call: TRBJ1-1; v_call: TRBV19; d_call: TRBD1; clone_size: NA; cdr3_aa: CASSTAGTVNTEAFF; cdr3_nt: TGTGCCAGTAGTACAGCCGGGACAGTGAACACTGAAGCTTTCTTT
j_call: TRBJ1-2; v_call: TRBV5-1; d_call: TRBD1; clone_size: NA; cdr3_aa: CASSLKGARNYGYTF; cdr3_nt: TGCGCCAGCAGCTTGAAGGGGGCCCGTAACTATGGCTACACCTTC
j_call: TRBJ2-7; v_call: TRBV12-5; d_call: TRBD2; clone_size: NA; cdr3_aa: CASGLAGPGTHEQYF; cdr3_nt: TGTGCTAGTGGACTAGCGGGACCGGGGACCCACGAGCAGTACTTC
j_call: TRBJ2-7; v_call: TRBV19; d_call: NA; clone_size: NA; cdr3_aa: CASSPDRDNSYEQYF; cdr3_nt: TGTGCCAGTAGCCCCGACCGGGACAACTCCTACGAGCAGTACTTC
j_call: TRBJ2-7; v_call: TRBV5-1; d_call: NA; clone_size: NA; cdr3_aa: CASSLDRSLVYEQYF; cdr3_nt: TGCGCCAGCAGCTTGGACAGGTCTCTAGTATACGAGCAGTACTTC
j_call: TRBJ2-7; v_call: TRBV7-2; d_call: NA; clone_size: NA; cdr3_aa: CASSPAVGLWGEQYF; cdr3_nt: TGTGCCAGCAGTCCGGCGGTGGGACTCTGGGGGGAGCAGTACTTC
j_call: TRBJ2-2; v_call: TRBV18; d_call: NA; clone_size: NA; cdr3_aa: CASSPPGQNTGELFF; cdr3_nt: TGTGCCAGCTCACCACCGGGACAGAACACCGGGGAGCTGTTTTTT
j_call: TRBJ1-2; v_call: TRBV7-6; d_call: NA; clone_size: NA; cdr3_aa: CASSLGEGRVGGYTF; cdr3_nt: TGTGCCAGCAGCTTAGGGGAGGGGCGCGTAGGTGGCTACACCTTC
j_call: TRBJ2-7; v_call: TRBV18; d_call: TRBD2; clone_size: NA; cdr3_aa: CASSPPRGDRNEQYF; cdr3_nt: TGTGCCAGCTCACCCCCCCGGGGGGATAGAAACGAGCAGTACTTC
j_call: TRBJ2-1; v_call: TRBV7-9; d_call: TRBD2; clone_size: NA; cdr3_aa: CASSSYIAGERDEQFF; cdr3_nt: TGTGCCAGCAGCTCTTATATAGCGGGAGAACGCGATGAGCAGTTCTTC
j_call: TRBJ2-7; v_call: TRBV6-5; d_call: NA; clone_size: NA; cdr3_aa: CASSYSGPGSYEQYF; cdr3_nt: TGTGCCAGCAGTTACTCAGGGCCGGGATCCTACGAGCAGTACTTC
j_call: TRBJ2-1; v_call: TRBV14; d_call: TRBD2; clone_size: NA; cdr3_aa: CASSPAGGNYNEQFF; cdr3_nt: TGTGCCAGCAGCCCAGCGGGAGGAAACTACAATGAGCAGTTCTTC
j_call: TRBJ1-2; v_call: TRBV27; d_call: NA; clone_size: NA; cdr3_aa: CASSLRGNYGYTF; cdr3_nt: TGTGCCAGCAGTTTACGGGGAAACTATGGCTACACCTTC
j_call: TRBJ2-1; v_call: TRBV4-2; d_call: TRBD2; clone_size: medium-sized; cdr3_aa: CASSQDFSGSSYNEQFF; cdr3_nt: TGTGCCAGCAGCCAAGATTTTAGCGGGAGCTCCTACAATGAGCAGTTCTTC
j_call: TRBJ2-3; v_call: TRBV27; d_call: NA; clone_size: NA; cdr3_aa: CASSSLLGTDTQYF; cdr3_nt: TGTGCCAGCAGTTCCCTCCTCGGCACAGATACGCAGTATTTT
j_call: TRBJ1-5; v_call: TRBV27; d_call: TRBD1; clone_size: NA; cdr3_aa: CASSTTGYQPQHF; cdr3_nt: TGTGCCAGCAGTACGACAGGGTATCAGCCCCAGCATTTT
j_call: TRBJ1-4; v_call: TRBV19; d_call: NA; clone_size: NA; cdr3_aa: CASSIRTWGDEKLFF; cdr3_nt: TGTGCCAGTAGTATCAGAACCTGGGGGGATGAAAAACTGTTTTTT
j_call: TRBJ2-2; v_call: TRBV6-4; d_call: TRBD2; clone_size: NA; cdr3_aa: CASSPTSGIGTGELFF; cdr3_nt: TGTGCCAGCAGCCCCACTAGCGGGATAGGTACCGGGGAGCTGTTTTTT
j_call: TRBJ2-7; v_call: TRBV27; d_call: NA; clone_size: NA; cdr3_aa: CASSSGSTYEQYF; cdr3_nt: TGTGCCAGCAGTAGCGGGTCCACCTACGAGCAGTACTTC
j_call: TRBJ2-1; v_call: TRBV21-1; d_call: NA; clone_size: NA; cdr3_aa: CASSKIPGQGAFMGHEQFF; cdr3_nt: TGTGCCAGCAGCAAGATACCGGGACAGGGGGCGTTTATGGGCCATGAGCAGTTCTTC
j_call: TRBJ2-3; v_call: TRBV4-3; d_call: TRBD1; clone_size: NA; cdr3_aa: CASSFRGQGTDTQYF; cdr3_nt: TGCGCCAGCAGCTTCAGGGGGCAGGGGACAGATACGCAGTATTTT
j_call: TRBJ2-7; v_call: TRBV2; d_call: TRBD1; clone_size: NA; cdr3_aa: CASSPGQGSNAYEQYF; cdr3_nt: TGTGCCAGCAGTCCCGGACAGGGGAGCAATGCGTACGAGCAGTACTTC
j_call: TRBJ2-7; v_call: TRBV19; d_call: TRBD2; clone_size: NA; cdr3_aa: CASSYRTSYEQYF; cdr3_nt: TGTGCCAGTAGTTACCGGACTAGCTACGAGCAGTACTTC
j_call: TRBJ1-5; v_call: TRBV25-1; d_call: TRBD1; clone_size: NA; cdr3_aa: CASGDQGDQPQHF; cdr3_nt: TGTGCCAGCGGAGATCAGGGGGATCAGCCCCAGCATTTT
j_call: TRBJ2-5; v_call: TRBV15; d_call: NA; clone_size: NA; cdr3_aa: CATTPTELAGETQYF; cdr3_nt: TGTGCCACCACCCCCACGGAACTAGCCGGGGAGACCCAGTACTTC
j_call: TRBJ1-2; v_call: TRBV18; d_call: TRBD1; clone_size: NA; cdr3_aa: CASSPAGTGVFYGYTF; cdr3_nt: TGTGCCAGCTCACCCGCCGGGACAGGGGTATTTTATGGCTACACCTTC
j_call: TRBJ2-1; v_call: TRBV7-9; d_call: TRBD2; clone_size: NA; cdr3_aa: CASSLGLAGEGSYNEQFF; cdr3_nt: TGTGCCAGCAGCTTAGGGCTAGCGGGAGAGGGGTCCTACAATGAGCAGTTCTTC
j_call: TRBJ1-1; v_call: TRBV19; d_call: NA; clone_size: NA; cdr3_aa: CASSINPGANTEAFF; cdr3_nt: TGTGCCAGTAGTATTAATCCGGGAGCGAACACTGAAGCTTTCTTT
j_call: TRBJ1-5; v_call: TRBV30; d_call: NA; clone_size: NA; cdr3_aa: CAWSPLGQGNQPQHF; cdr3_nt: TGTGCCTGGAGCCCCTTGGGGCAGGGTAATCAGCCCCAGCATTTT
j_call: TRBJ2-7; v_call: TRBV7-9; d_call: NA; clone_size: once; cdr3_aa: CASSLSSPGEEQYF; cdr3_nt: TGTGCCAGCAGCTTATCTTCACCGGGGGAAGAGCAGTACTTC
j_call: TRBJ2-3; v_call: TRBV7-8; d_call: TRBD2; clone_size: NA; cdr3_aa: CASSRLAGGPTDTQYF; cdr3_nt: TGTGCCAGCAGCCGTTTAGCGGGAGGGCCAACAGATACGCAGTATTTT
j_call: TRBJ2-7; v_call: TRBV7-2; d_call: NA; clone_size: NA; cdr3_aa: CASSLSPTTGYEQYF; cdr3_nt: TGTGCCAGCAGCTTAAGCCCAACTACAGGCTACGAGCAGTACTTC
j_call: TRBJ2-7; v_call: TRBV18; d_call: TRBD1; clone_size: NA; cdr3_aa: CASSPGTGSYEQYF; cdr3_nt: TGTGCCAGCTCACCCGGGACAGGGAGCTACGAGCAGTACTTC
j_call: TRBJ2-1; v_call: TRBV6-4; d_call: NA; clone_size: NA; cdr3_aa: CASSVSTSSDEQFF; cdr3_nt: TGTGCCAGCAGTGTCTCAACTAGTAGCGATGAGCAGTTCTTC
j_call: TRBJ1-1; v_call: TRBV5-1; d_call: TRBD1; clone_size: NA; cdr3_aa: CASSLTRGDTEAFF; cdr3_nt: TGCGCCAGCAGCTTGACCAGGGGGGACACTGAAGCTTTCTTT
j_call: TRBJ2-3; v_call: TRBV7-9; d_call: NA; clone_size: NA; cdr3_aa: CASSLRGRAVDTQYF; cdr3_nt: TGTGCCAGCAGCTTAAGGGGGAGGGCGGTAGATACGCAGTATTTT
j_call: TRBJ2-7; v_call: TRBV29-1; d_call: TRBD1; clone_size: few; cdr3_aa: CSVANRGRSYEQYF; cdr3_nt: TGCAGCGTTGCGAACAGGGGCCGCTCCTACGAGCAGTACTTC
j_call: TRBJ2-5; v_call: TRBV7-6; d_call: NA; clone_size: NA; cdr3_aa: CASSFPGLQETQYF; cdr3_nt: TGTGCCAGCAGCTTTCCAGGGCTCCAAGAGACCCAGTACTTC
j_call: TRBJ1-2; v_call: TRBV4-1; d_call: NA; clone_size: once; cdr3_aa: CASSPQPDRNYGYTF; cdr3_nt: TGCGCCAGCAGCCCCCAACCTGACAGGAACTATGGCTACACCTTC
j_call: TRBJ2-7; v_call: TRBV7-9; d_call: NA; clone_size: NA; cdr3_aa: CASSIGDSYEQYF; cdr3_nt: TGTGCCAGCAGTATCGGTGATTCTTACGAGCAGTACTTC
j_call: TRBJ2-1; v_call: TRBV7-2; d_call: NA; clone_size: NA; cdr3_aa: CASSQTAGPPNEQFF; cdr3_nt: TGTGCCAGCAGCCAAACGGCAGGGCCCCCCAATGAGCAGTTCTTC